This T cell receptor beta chain came from a study of OX40 agonist ivuxolimab in advanced cancers. Concerning this clone: The junction shows a germline mismatch at one end, possibly a read error.

The CDR3 totals 14 residues. The germline gives CDR1 SSHAT, CDR2 FNYEAQ (reference sequence). Assay used: immunoSEQ multiplex PCR; TCRdb lists only in-frame clones, some missing. This table has around 94,000 clones, roughly 84% appearing once. This TCR derives from an adult with an advanced solid tumor such as melanoma, head and neck, liver or kidney cancer. The source material was CD4+ or CD8+ T cells sorted from blood, sampled in a trial of the OX40 agonist ivuxolimab. This chain connects TRBV7-7 to TRBJ1-4; D not resolved. The CDR3 here is CASSVTRRKEKLFF. CDR3 DNA: TGTGCTAGCAGCGTGACCCGGCGGAAGGAAAAACTGTTTTTT.